This T cell receptor beta chain is from a study of blood T cell repertoires in COVID-19. Looking at the study overall: The United States, Italy and Spain provided the acute and convalescent COVID-19 samples. PBMCs, B-cell-depleted T cells, or T cells were the source of the cDNA or gDNA that made up the material.

As processed by the authors: Amplification of reference gene primers was used by the study to estimate nucleated cell counts. TCRdb's copy holds only in-frame clones and misses some; the assay was immunoSEQ multiplex PCR. Clone size and V and J calls were adopted from that table, with D and trimming inferred from the DNA. This sample has fewer than 250,000 clones; roughly 80% occur once, and the top ten carry about 2.7%. Germline V gene lookup returns CDR1 MDHEN and CDR2 SYDVKM. V lost 5 bases, J lost 2 bases, and 5 bases stayed unmatched. The CDR3 sequence is 15 residues long. Sequenced input: peripheral blood. The sequence derives from a woman aged 40 to 50 with active or convalescent COVID-19. The chain links TRBV28 to TRBJ2-5; 10 bases fit TRBD2. CDR3 bases: TGTGCCAGCAGTCCAGCGGGGGGGCGTCAAGAGACCCAGTACTTC. Translating it yields CASSPAGGRQETQYF.